This T cell receptor (beta chain) was captured by sequencing in a study of graft-versus-host responses after intestinal transplantation. Generated by immunoSEQ multiplex PCR, the TCRdb table keeps only in-frame clones and is missing some. The sample holds over 40,000 clones, 85% to 95% seen once. Study conclusions and caveats: Clonal ratios of graft-versus-host to host-versus-graft in allografts were high for patients exhibiting graft-donor T cell macrochimerism.

Worth noting for this clone: What it binds is not known.

The CDR3 loop spans 16 amino acids. The germline V gene encodes CDR1 SGHNT and CDR2 YYREEE (reference sequence). The V and J ends lost 0 bases and 3 bases respectively, with 13 bases between them. The J gene is TRBJ1-3, the V gene TRBV5-4; perhaps TRBD1 as D (6 bases). The sequenced sample was PBMCs, obtained roughly 860 days after a first intestinal transplant, on the day of a second. This sequence originates from a human patient who received an intestinal transplant, so some T cells may come from the graft donor. The chain's CDR3 is CASSLDRGAGGNTIYF. The CDR3 DNA is TGTGCCAGCAGCTTGGATCGGGGGGCGGGTGGAAACACCATATATTTT.